This T cell receptor (beta chain) was identified during a study of breast tumors, draining lymph nodes, adjacent tissues. General study findings and limits: Tumor TCR diversity was below lymph nodes but above nontumor tissue. Luminal-like breast cancer showed significantly higher tumor–nontumor repertoire similarity than basal-like. Data fit most tumor T cells coming from lymph node, expanding in tumor.

CDR1 is SNHLY, CDR2 FYNNEI, per germline. Trimming cost V 4 bases and J 0 bases; bases outside gene matches: 8. This CDR3 has 19 amino acids. This clonotype has a handful of counts. What it recognizes is unknown. TCRdb reprocessed the multiplex PCR reads via MiXCR and lists one record per CDR3 protein. The sample consists of 20,000 to 25,000 distinct CDR3 sequences, around 41% of them appearing once. The chain uses TRBV2 and TRBJ2-3; TRBD2 aligns across 15 bases. Sequencing was done on a sample of breast tumor tissue. This receptor was taken from a female donor with breast cancer. Some clones in this sample may be carry-over from other donors' samples. The CDR3 sequence: CASSGLGLAGGTSTDTQYF. CDR3 nucleotides: TGTGCCAGCAGTGGGCTAGGACTAGCGGGAGGGACCAGCACAGATACGCAGTATTTT.